The 13 T cell receptor beta chains below were found in one sample sequenced in a study of beta chain features in type 1 diabetes. Study conclusions and caveats: For Type 1 diabetes patients, all four CD4+ subsets carried TCRB CDR3s that were moderately but significantly shorter.

These receptors have no identified antigens. All of the isolated RNA was reverse transcribed, so expressed TCRB transcripts were sequenced. The data were produced by immunoSEQ multiplex PCR, yet TCRdb's version contains in-frame clones alone and is incomplete. The table lists over 200,000 clones, 11% of them singletons. The material sequenced was naive CD4+ T cells from blood. Every receptor here comes from a young man with type 1 diabetes.

V and J are TRBV28 and TRBJ2-7, with D possibly matching TRBD1 (5 bases). V was pared by 4 bases and J by 2 bases, with 12 bases between. The CDR3 is 14 amino acids. From germline, CDR1 is MDHEN and CDR2 SYDVKM. DNA of the CDR3: TGTGCCAGCAGTTCGCAAACGGACACCTACGAGCAGTACTTC. Encoded protein: CASSSQTDTYEQYF.

The chain joins TRBV5-4 to TRBJ2-3; 7 bases match TRBD2. Trimming at V came to 4 bases and at J to 5 bases, leaving 4 bases not matched to a gene. Per germline, CDR1 SGHNT and CDR2 YYREEE (reference sequence). The CDR3 extends over 13 amino acids. CDR3 coding DNA: TGTGCCAGCAGCGATCGGACTAGAGATACGCAGTATTTT. Translation: CASSDRTRDTQYF.

J is TRBJ2-7 and V is TRBV7-2, with 8 bases that match TRBD2. The J segment lost 1 base and the V segment lost 2 bases, leaving 4 bases of the junction unmatched. Germline assignment: CDR1 SGHTA and CDR2 FQGNSA. CDR3 length: 15 residues. The CDR3 loop reads CASSLTAGGSYEQYF. The CDR3 DNA follows: TGTGCCAGCAGCTTAACGGCGGGGGGATCCTACGAGCAGTACTTC.

The chain links TRBV4-3 to TRBJ1-2, with no clear D. This CDR3 is 14 amino acids long. Germline CDR1 and CDR2: LGHNA and YSLEER. The ends were cut back, 4 bases at V and 7 bases at J, with 16 bases in the middle. The CDR3 bases are TGCGCCAGCAGCCTCACGGGCACGGAGGCTGGCTACACCTTC. Amino acid sequence: CASSLTGTEAGYTF.

The rearrangement joins TRBV5-6 to TRBJ2-4; possibly TRBD1 for D (5 bases). V was clipped by 0 bases and J by 0 bases, with 13 bases between them. This CDR3 is 17 amino acids long. CDR1 SGHDT and CDR2 YYEEEE come from the germline V gene. For the CDR3, the DNA is TGTGCCAGCAGCTTGGTTACAGGCCCGGGAGCCAAAAACATTCAGTACTTC. Translated, it gives CASSLVTGPGAKNIQYF.

The rearrangement links TRBV7-9 to TRBJ2-7; TRBD2 is a possible D gene (5 bases). Trimming removed 2 bases at V and 5 bases at J, with 10 bases between. This CDR3 is 13 amino acids long. The V gene's germline CDR1 is SEHNR and CDR2 FQNEAQ (reference sequence). CDR3: CASSLFLGDEQYF. The CDR3 DNA is TGTGCCAGCAGCTTATTCCTGGGAGACGAGCAGTACTTC.

This chain joins TRBV18 and TRBJ2-1; TRBD2 aligns across 7 bases. The CDR3 contains 15 residues. CDR1 is KGHSH and CDR2 is LQKENI in the germline V gene. The V gene end was trimmed by 4 bases and the J gene end by 2 bases; junction bases not matched to a gene: 5. The CDR3 DNA sequence: TGTGCCAGCTCACAGAGCGGGGTCGCCTACAATGAGCAGTTCTTC. Protein: CASSQSGVAYNEQFF.

The rearrangement uses TRBV30 and TRBJ1-4; no firm D call. Germline CDR1 reads GTSNPN; CDR2 reads SVGIG (reference sequence). Trimming removed 1 base from V and 5 bases from J, with 20 bases in between. CDR3 size: 17 residues. The CDR3 loop is CAWSASRYSLTNEKLFF. The DNA for the CDR3 is TGTGCCTGGAGTGCCAGCCGATACAGTCTCACCAATGAAAAACTGTTTTTT.

This clone occurred a few times. CDR3 coding DNA: TGTGCCAGCGGCTCAAGGGGTGGTTACACTGAAGCTTTCTTT. Its translation is CASGSRGGYTEAFF. The V call is TRBV7-8, the J call TRBJ1-1; tentatively, D is TRBD1 (5 bases). The V gene lost 8 bases and the J gene lost 3 bases, with 16 bases spanning the gap. Germline V gives CDR1 SGHVS, CDR2 FQNEAQ. The CDR3 totals 14 residues.

The table lists this clone with a few counts. The chain joins TRBV7-6 to TRBJ2-2; the D is unclear. V was pared by 5 bases and J by 0 bases, with 10 bases between. This CDR3 is built from 15 residues. The germline CDR1 and CDR2 sequences are SGHVS and FNYEAQ. The CDR3 DNA reads TGTGCCAGCAGCCCCGCTGAGACGAACACCGGGGAGCTGTTTTTT. This gives the protein CASSPAETNTGELFF.

This clone was observed a few times. The J gene is TRBJ1-3, the V gene TRBV7-9; TRBD1 agrees at 8 bases. Germline V lookup: CDR1 SEHNR, CDR2 FQNEAQ (reference sequence). CDR3 size: 13 residues. The V gene end was trimmed by 5 bases and the J gene end by 8 bases; junction bases not matched to a gene: 5. The CDR3: CASSRGQADTIYF. In nucleotides, the CDR3 is TGTGCCAGCAGCCGGGGACAGGCTGACACCATATATTTT.

V is TRBV28 and J is TRBJ1-2; the D is unclear. The V end lost 7 bases, the J end lost 8 bases, and 14 bases lay between the germline ends. The CDR3 contains 12 residues. Germline assignment: CDR1 MDHEN and CDR2 SYDVKM. This CDR3 reads CASTGGSSGYTF. Here the CDR3 DNA reads TGTGCCAGCACTGGAGGGAGTTCGGGCTACACCTTC.

This clone was seen only a few times. This chain links TRBV5-1 with TRBJ2-1, with 9 bases fitting TRBD2. J lost 4 bases, V lost 3 bases, and 8 bases had no gene match. The germline V gene has CDR1 SGHRS and CDR2 YFSETQ. This CDR3 comprises 16 residues. The CDR3 loop is CASSSTRAGGYNEQFF. CDR3 sequence (DNA): TGCGCCAGCAGCTCGACCCGCGCGGGGGGGTACAATGAGCAGTTCTTC.